This T cell receptor (beta chain) was sequenced during a study of OX40 agonist ivuxolimab in advanced cancers. Study-wide context: Patients received the agonistic anti-OX40 (CD134) antibody ivuxolimab. Two patients with cutaneous melanoma and one with hepatocellular carcinoma, three in total, showed partial responses.

The CDR3 consists of 13 residues. V lost 2 bases to trimming and J lost 0 bases, with 7 bases between them. Germline CDR1 and CDR2: SQVTM and ANQGSEA. This clone was found a few times. Its antigen is still unknown. Using immunoSEQ multiplex PCR, the repertoire was profiled, and TCRdb retains in-frame clones only, with some absent. The data contain tens of thousands of clones, roughly 86% of them singletons. Regarding the study as a whole: CD4+ and CD8+ T cells in blood underwent clonal expansion by week 6 at 0.1 to 3.0 mg/kg. Mean expanded clone counts were higher in CD8+ than CD4+ T cells.

The genes are TRBV29-1 and TRBJ1-1; D gene uncertain. The sample consisted of CD4+ or CD8+ T cells sorted from blood, taken in a trial of the OX40 agonist ivuxolimab. This TCR came from an adult with an advanced solid tumor such as melanoma, head and neck, liver or kidney cancer. CDR3 bases: TGCAGCGTTGAACGCAGCGTGAACACTGAAGCTTTCTTT. It yields the protein CSVERSVNTEAFF.